This T cell receptor beta chain is drawn from a study of technical replicates of blood from a few donors. Trimming removed 2 bases from V and 2 bases from J, with 19 bases in between. The CDR3 loop spans 19 amino acids. CDR1 and CDR2 (germline): LNHNV, YYDKDF (reference sequence). TCRdb's table, derived via immunoSEQ multiplex PCR, lists solely in-frame clones and lacks some. This table has approximately 82,000 clones, over 95% appearing once. This TCR derives from a human donor in good health. What was sequenced was T cells isolated from PBMCs. The V call is TRBV15, the J call TRBJ2-6; D is possibly TRBD1 (6 bases). The CDR3 region is CATSRTQGLLIPGANVLTF. Written as DNA, the CDR3 is TGTGCCACCAGCAGAACACAGGGTCTTTTGATCCCTGGGGCCAACGTCCTGACTTTC.